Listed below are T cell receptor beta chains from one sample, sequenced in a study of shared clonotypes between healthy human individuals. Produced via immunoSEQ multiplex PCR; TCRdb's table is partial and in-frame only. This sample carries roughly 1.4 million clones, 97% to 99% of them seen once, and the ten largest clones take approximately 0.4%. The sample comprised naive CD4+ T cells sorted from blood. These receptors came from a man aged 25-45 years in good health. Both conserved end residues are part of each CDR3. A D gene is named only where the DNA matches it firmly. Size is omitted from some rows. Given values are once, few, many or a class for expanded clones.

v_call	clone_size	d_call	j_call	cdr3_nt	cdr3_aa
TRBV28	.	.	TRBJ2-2	TGTGCCAGCAGTTTATCCAACGGGGAGCTGTTTTTT	CASSLSNGELFF
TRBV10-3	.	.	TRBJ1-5	TGTGCCATCAGTGAGTCCAAGCCCTCCTATAGCAATCAGCCCCAGCATTTT	CAISESKPSYSNQPQHF
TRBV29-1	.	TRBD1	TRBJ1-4	TGCAGCGTCCACAGGGGTGGTGAAAAACTGTTTTTT	CSVHRGGEKLFF
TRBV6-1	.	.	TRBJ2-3	TGTGCCAGCAGTGAATGGTTTGGCCAGAGGAAGAAATACACAGATACGCAGTATTTT	CASSEWFGQRKKYTDTQYF
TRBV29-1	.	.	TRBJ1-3	TGCAGCGTTGGGTCCGGTAGCTCTGGAAACACCATATATTTT	CSVGSGSSGNTIYF
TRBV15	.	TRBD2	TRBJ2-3	TGTGCCACCAGCAGCCGGGGACTAGCGGGATCGAAGTATTTT	CATSSRGLAGSKYF
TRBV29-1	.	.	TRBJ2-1	TGCAGCGTTGAATCGGTGCGCACCTACAATGAGCAGTTCTTC	CSVESVRTYNEQFF
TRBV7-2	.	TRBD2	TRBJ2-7	TGTGCCAGCAGCTTACAGGCCCTAGGGGCGGGGGCCTACGAGCAGTACTTC	CASSLQALGAGAYEQYF
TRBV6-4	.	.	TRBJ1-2	TGTGCCAGCAGACTGGCCACAGGGATCGGCTATGGCTACACCTTC	CASRLATGIGYGYTF
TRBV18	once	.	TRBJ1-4	TGTGCCAGCTCACCTCAGGTGGGGGTTGGTAATGAAAAACTGTTTTTT	CASSPQVGVGNEKLFF
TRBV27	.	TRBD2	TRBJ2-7	TGTGCCAGCAGGTACGGGACTAGCGCGTCCTACGAGCAGTACTTC	CASRYGTSASYEQYF
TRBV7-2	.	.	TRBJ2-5	TGTGCCAGCAGTAGAAACCCCAGGGGCGGAGAGACCCAGTACTTC	CASSRNPRGGETQYF
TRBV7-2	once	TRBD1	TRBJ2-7	TGTGCCAGCAGCTTCCAAGGGACAGGGGAGGACTTC	CASSFQGTGEDF
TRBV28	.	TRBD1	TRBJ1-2	TGTGCCACTACTCGGGACAGGCGCTATGGCTACACCTTC	CATTRDRRYGYTF
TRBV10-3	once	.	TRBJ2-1	TGTGCCATCACGACACCTTACAATGAGCAGTTCTTC	CAITTPYNEQFF
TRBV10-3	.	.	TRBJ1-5	TGTGCCACCGTAGAGGGCCAGGGCAATCAGCCCCAGCATTTT	CATVEGQGNQPQHF
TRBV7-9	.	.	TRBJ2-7	TGTGCCAGCAGCTCCGGATACTACGAGCAGTACTTC	CASSSGYYEQYF
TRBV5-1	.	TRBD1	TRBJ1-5	TGCGCCAGCAGCAACGGACAGGGAAGCAATCAGCCCCAGCATTTT	CASSNGQGSNQPQHF
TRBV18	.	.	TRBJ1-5	TGTGCCAGCTCACCATTAACGGGGGATCAGCCCCAGCATTTT	CASSPLTGDQPQHF
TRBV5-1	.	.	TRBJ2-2	TGCGCCAGCAGCTCCTCGCCGATGAACACCGGGGAGCTGTTTTTT	CASSSSPMNTGELFF
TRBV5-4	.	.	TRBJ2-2	TGTGCCGTTGGACTCCCGAACACCGGGGAGCTGTTTTTT	CAVGLPNTGELFF
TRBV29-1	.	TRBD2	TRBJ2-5	TGCAGCGTACCAACCCAAAATTTCGCGGGAGGGAGGGGAGAGACCCAGTACTTC	CSVPTQNFAGGRGETQYF
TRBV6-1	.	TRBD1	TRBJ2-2	TGTGCCAGCAGTGTCCAGGGGGACACCGGGGAGCTGTTTTTT	CASSVQGDTGELFF
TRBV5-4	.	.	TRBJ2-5	TGTGCCAGCACTACCTCACTGGGGAACCAAGAGACCCAGTACTTC	CASTTSLGNQETQYF
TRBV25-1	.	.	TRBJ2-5	TGTGCCAGCAGTGATAGTCGGGATAGGCAACGGGACCAAGAGACCCAGTACTTC	CASSDSRDRQRDQETQYF
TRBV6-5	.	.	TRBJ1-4	TGTGCCAGCAGTTCCCGTAATGGACGGCGTAATGAAAAACTGTTTTTT	CASSSRNGRRNEKLFF
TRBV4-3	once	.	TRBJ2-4	TGCGCCAGCAGCCAAGATCAAGGGGGGCGACGAAACATTCAGTACTTC	CASSQDQGGRRNIQYF
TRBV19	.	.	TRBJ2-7	TGTGCCAGTAGTATTACCGAAGACTACGAGCAGTACTTC	CASSITEDYEQYF
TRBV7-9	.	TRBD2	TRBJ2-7	TGTGCCAGCAGCCACACCCGTTCAAGCGGGAGCTGGGCCTACGAGCAGTACTTC	CASSHTRSSGSWAYEQYF
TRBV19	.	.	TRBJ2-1	TGTGCCAGTAGTATTGCCCCCTACAATGAGCAGTTCTTC	CASSIAPYNEQFF
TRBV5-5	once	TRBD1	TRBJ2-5	TGTGCCAGCAGCTTAATCCGACAGGGGGCGCGGGAGACCCAGTACTTC	CASSLIRQGARETQYF
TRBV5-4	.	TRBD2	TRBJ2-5	TGTGCCAGCAGCTTGGCTAGCGGTGCGCAGGAGACCCAGTACTTC	CASSLASGAQETQYF
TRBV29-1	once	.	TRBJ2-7	TGCAGCGTGAGCCGGGACACAACCTACGAGCAGTACTTC	CSVSRDTTYEQYF
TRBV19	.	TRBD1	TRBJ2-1	TGTGCCAGTAGTAACTGGACAGGGTACAATGAGCAGTTCTTC	CASSNWTGYNEQFF
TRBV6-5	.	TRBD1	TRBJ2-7	TGTGCCAGCAGCGTGACAGGGAGTTTGTACGAGCAGTACTTC	CASSVTGSLYEQYF
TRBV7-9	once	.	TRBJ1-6	TGTGCCAGCAGCCTGCCGAGGGTGGGGAATTCACCCCTCCACTTT	CASSLPRVGNSPLHF
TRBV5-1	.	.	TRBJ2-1	TGCGCCAGCAGCGCAGGGACCTCCTACAATGAGCAGTTCTTC	CASSAGTSYNEQFF
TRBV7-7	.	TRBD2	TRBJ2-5	TGTGCTAGCAGCTTAGGACTAGCGGGACCCTTACGAAGGGAGACCCAGTACTTC	CASSLGLAGPLRRETQYF
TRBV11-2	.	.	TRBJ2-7	TGTGCCAGCAGCTCCCCCCGGGACGGCTCCTACGAGCAGTACTTC	CASSSPRDGSYEQYF
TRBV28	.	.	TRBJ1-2	TGTGCCACGGGGGGGCAGGGAGATAACTATGGCTACACCTTC	CATGGQGDNYGYTF
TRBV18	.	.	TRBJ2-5	TGTGCCAGCTCACCACGTGCAGAGACCCAGTACTTC	CASSPRAETQYF
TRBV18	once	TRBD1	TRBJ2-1	TGTGCCAGCTCTCATGGACAGGGGGGATATGAGCAGTTCTTC	CASSHGQGGYEQFF
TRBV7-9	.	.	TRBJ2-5	TGTGCCAGCAGCTTAGAAAACAGGGTGGAGACCCAGTACTTC	CASSLENRVETQYF